The clone carrying this TCR beta chain has just a few counts. Its antigen is unknown. The sample originates from a study of T cells in Graves' hyperthyroidism and ophthalmopathy. Notes on the study in general: Blood also contained most expanded thyroid clonotypes above 0.001. In the analysis, a 13 V-J model separated ophthalmopathy from stable hyperthyroidism.

The CDR3 is made up of 13 amino acids. Trimming removed 3 bases from V and 8 bases from J, with 16 bases in between. Per the germline V gene, CDR1 is SQVTM and CDR2 is ANQGSEA. RNA transcripts provided the source from which TCR beta CDR3 regions were amplified. The study used the HTBI primer set for a first-round RT-PCR of the TCR CDR3. TCRdb reprocessed the multiplex PCR reads with MiXCR, giving one entry per CDR3 protein. The data show about 540,000 distinct CDR3 sequences, around 46% seen once. Patients between 18 and 65 years old had hyperthyroidism, newly diagnosed and lasting under 2 months. This chain connects TRBV29-1 to TRBJ1-2, with unresolved D. This clonotype was sampled from a woman aged 18-30 years with Graves' hyperthyroidism. The specimen was peripheral blood or thyroid tissue (not recorded which). For the CDR3, the DNA is TGCAGCGTTGAGGGAGAAGAGGAGGTGGGCTACACCTTC. It is translated as CSVEGEEEVGYTF.